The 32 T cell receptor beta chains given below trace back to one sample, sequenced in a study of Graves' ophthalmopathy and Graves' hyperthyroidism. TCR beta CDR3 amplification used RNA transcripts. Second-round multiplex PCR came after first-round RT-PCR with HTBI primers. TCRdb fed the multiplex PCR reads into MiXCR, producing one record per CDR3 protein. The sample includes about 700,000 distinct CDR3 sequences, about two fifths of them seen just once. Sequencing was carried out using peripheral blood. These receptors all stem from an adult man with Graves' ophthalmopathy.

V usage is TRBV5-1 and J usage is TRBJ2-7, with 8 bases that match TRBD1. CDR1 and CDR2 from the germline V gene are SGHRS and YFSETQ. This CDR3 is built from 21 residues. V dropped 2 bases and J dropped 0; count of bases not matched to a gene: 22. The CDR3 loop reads CASSFQGRGRFLHASSYEQYF. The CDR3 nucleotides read TGCGCCAGCAGCTTCCAGGGCAGGGGGCGTTTTTTGCACGCTAGCTCCTACGAGCAGTACTTC.

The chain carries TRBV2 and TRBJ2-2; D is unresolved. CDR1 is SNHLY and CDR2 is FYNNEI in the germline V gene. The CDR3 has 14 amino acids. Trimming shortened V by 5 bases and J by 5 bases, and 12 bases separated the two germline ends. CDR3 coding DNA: TGTGCCAGCAGTATCCAGGAGAGTACCGGGGAGCTGTTTTTT. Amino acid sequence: CASSIQESTGELFF.

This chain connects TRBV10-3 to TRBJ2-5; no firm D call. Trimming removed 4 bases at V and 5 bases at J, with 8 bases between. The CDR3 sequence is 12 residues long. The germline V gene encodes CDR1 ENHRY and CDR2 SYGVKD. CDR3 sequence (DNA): TGTGCCATCAGTGCCGACCGGGAGACCCAGTACTTC. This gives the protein CAISADRETQYF.

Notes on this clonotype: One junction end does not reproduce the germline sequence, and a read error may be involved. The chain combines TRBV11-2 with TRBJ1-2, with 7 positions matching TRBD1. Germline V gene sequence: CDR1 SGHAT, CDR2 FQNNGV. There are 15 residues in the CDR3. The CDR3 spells CASSVDRASSYGYTF. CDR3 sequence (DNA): TGTGCCAGCAGCGTAGACAGGGCCTCTAGCTATGGCTACACCTTC.

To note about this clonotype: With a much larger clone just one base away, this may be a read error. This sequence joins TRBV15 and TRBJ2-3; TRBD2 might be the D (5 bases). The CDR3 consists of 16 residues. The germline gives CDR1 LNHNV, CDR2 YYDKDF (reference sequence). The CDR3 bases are TGTGCCACCAGCAGAGAGAAGCGGCTCATCACAGCTACGCAGTATTTT. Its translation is CATSREKRLITATQYF.

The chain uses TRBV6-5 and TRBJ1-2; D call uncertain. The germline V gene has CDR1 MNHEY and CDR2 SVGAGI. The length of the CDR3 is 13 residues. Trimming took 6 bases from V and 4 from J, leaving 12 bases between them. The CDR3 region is CASRTVQPYGYTF. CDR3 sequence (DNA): TGTGCCAGCAGGACGGTACAGCCCTATGGCTACACCTTC.

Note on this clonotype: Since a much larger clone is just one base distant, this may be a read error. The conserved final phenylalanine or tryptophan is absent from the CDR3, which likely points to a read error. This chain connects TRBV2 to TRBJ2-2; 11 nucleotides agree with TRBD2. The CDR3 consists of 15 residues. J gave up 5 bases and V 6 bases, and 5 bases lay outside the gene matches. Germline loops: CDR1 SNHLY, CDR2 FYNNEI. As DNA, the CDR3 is TGTGCCAGCAGCCAAAGACTAGCGGGAACCGGGGAGCTGTTTTCT. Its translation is CASSQRLAGTGELFS.

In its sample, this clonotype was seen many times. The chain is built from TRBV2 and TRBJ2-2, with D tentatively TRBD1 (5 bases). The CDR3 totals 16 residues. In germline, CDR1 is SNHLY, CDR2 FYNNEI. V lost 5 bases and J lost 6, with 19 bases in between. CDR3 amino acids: CASSRWSTVGAGELFF. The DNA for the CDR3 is TGTGCCAGCAGTCGGTGGTCGACAGTCGGCGCCGGGGAGCTGTTTTTT. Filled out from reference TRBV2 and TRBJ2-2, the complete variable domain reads EPEVTQTPSHQVTQMGQEVILRCVPISNHLYFYWYRQILGQKVEFLVSFYNNEISEKSEIFDDQFSVERPDGSNFTLKIRSTKLEDSAMYFCASSRWSTVGAGELFFGEGSRLTVL.

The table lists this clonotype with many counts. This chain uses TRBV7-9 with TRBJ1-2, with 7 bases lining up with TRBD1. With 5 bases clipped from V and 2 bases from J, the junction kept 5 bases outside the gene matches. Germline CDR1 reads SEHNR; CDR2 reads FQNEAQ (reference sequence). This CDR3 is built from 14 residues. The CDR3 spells CASSVEGGNYGYTF. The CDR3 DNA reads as TGTGCCAGCAGCGTCGAAGGGGGCAACTATGGCTACACCTTC. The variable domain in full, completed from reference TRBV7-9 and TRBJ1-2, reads DTGVSQNPRHKITKRGQNVTFRCDPISEHNRLYWYRQTLGQGPEFLTYFQNEAQLEKSRLLSDRFSAERPKGSFSTLEIQRTEQGDSAMYLCASSVEGGNYGYTFGSGTRLTVV.

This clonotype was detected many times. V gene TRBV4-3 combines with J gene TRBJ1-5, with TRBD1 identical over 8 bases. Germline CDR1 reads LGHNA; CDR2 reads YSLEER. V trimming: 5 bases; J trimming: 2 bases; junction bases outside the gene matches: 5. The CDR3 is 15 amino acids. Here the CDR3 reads CASSTGTGGNQPQHF. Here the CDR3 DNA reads TGCGCCAGCAGCACTGGGACAGGAGGCAATCAGCCCCAGCATTTT.

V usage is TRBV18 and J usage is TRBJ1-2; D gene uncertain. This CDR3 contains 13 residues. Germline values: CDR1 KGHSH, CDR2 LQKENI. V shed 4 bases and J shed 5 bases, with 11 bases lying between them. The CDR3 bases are TGTGCCAGCTCACTTTCAGGTGTTTATGGCTACACCTTC. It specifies CASSLSGVYGYTF.

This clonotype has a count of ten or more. The DNA for the CDR3 is TGTGCCACCAGTGATAACTATGGCTACACCTTC. This translates into CATSDNYGYTF. The chain combines TRBV24-1 with TRBJ1-2; D is unclear. The CDR3 has 11 amino acids. Germline V gene lookup returns CDR1 KGHDR and CDR2 SFDVKD. With 3 bases removed from V and 2 bases from J, the gap between germline ends came to 0 bases.

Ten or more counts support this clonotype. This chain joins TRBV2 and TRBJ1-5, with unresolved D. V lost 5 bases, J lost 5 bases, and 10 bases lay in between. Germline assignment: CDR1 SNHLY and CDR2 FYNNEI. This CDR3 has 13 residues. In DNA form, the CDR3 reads TGTGCCAGCAGTTTAGGGAGGCATCAGCCCCAGCATTTT. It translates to CASSLGRHQPQHF.

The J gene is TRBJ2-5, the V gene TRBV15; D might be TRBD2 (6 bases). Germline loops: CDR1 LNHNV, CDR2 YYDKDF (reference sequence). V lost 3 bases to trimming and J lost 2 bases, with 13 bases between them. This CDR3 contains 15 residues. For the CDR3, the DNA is TGTGCCACCAGCAGCGGGAGCGTAGATCAAGAGACCCAGTACTTC. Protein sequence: CATSSGSVDQETQYF.

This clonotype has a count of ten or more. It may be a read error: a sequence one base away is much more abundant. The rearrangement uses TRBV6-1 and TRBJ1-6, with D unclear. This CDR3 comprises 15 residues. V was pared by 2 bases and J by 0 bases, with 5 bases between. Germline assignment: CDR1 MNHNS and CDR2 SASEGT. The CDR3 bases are TGTGCCAGCAGTGAACACAGCTCCTATAATTCACCCCTCCACTTT. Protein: CASSEHSSYNSPLHF.

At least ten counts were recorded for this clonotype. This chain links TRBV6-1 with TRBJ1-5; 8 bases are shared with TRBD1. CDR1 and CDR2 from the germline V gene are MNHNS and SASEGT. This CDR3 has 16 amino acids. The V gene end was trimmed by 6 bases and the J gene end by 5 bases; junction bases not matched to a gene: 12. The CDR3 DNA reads TGTGCCAGCAGATCTCCGAGGACAGGGCGGCATCAGCCCCAGCATTTT. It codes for CASRSPRTGRHQPQHF.

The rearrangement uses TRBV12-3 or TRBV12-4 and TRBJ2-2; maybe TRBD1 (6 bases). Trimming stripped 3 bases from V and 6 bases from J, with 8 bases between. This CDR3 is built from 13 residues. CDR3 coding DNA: TGTGCCAGCAGTTTTGAGGGGGCCGGGGAGCTGTTTTTT. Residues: CASSFEGAGELFF.

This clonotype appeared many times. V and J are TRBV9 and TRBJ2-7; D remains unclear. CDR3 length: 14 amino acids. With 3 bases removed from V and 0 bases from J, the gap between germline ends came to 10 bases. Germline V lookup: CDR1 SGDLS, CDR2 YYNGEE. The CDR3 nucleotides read TGTGCCAGCAGCGGCCAGGATAGCTCCTACGAGCAGTACTTC. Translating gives CASSGQDSSYEQYF.

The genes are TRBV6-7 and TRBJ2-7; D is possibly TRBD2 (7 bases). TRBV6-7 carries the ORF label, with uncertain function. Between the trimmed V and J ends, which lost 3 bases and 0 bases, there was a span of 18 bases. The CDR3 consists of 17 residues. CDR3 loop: CASSYRGGLRSSYEQYF. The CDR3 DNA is TGTGCCAGCAGTTATAGGGGGGGACTGCGGAGCTCCTACGAGCAGTACTTC.

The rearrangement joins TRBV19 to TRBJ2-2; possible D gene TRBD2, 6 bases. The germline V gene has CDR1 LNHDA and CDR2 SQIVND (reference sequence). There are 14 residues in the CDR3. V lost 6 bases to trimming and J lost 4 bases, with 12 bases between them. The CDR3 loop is CASRKEGGTGELFF. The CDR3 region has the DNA TGTGCCAGTAGAAAGGAGGGAGGCACCGGGGAGCTGTTTTTT. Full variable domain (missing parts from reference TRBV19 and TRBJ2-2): DGGITQSPKYLFRKEGQNVTLSCEQNLNHDAMYWYRQDPGQGLRLIYYSQIVNDFQKGDIAEGYSVSREKKESFPLTVTSAQKNPTAFYLCASRKEGGTGELFFGEGSRLTVL.

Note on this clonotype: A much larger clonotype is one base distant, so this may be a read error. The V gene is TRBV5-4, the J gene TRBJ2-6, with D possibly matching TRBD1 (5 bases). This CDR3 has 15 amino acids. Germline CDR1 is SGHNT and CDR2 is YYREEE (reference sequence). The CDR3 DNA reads TGCGCCAGCAGCCAACTCCCCACTGGGGCCAGCGTCCTGACTTTC. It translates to CASSQLPTGASVLTF. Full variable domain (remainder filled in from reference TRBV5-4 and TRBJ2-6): ETGVTQSPTHLIKTRGQQVTLRCSSQSGHNTVSWYQQALGQGPQFIFQYYREEENGRGNFPPRFSGLQFPNYSSELNVNALELDDSALYLCASSQLPTGASVLTFGAGSRLTVL.

The CDR3 DNA reads TGTGCCACCAGCACCGAGCTGTTTTTT. This codes for CATSTELFF. This chain links TRBV15 with TRBJ2-2; D is unclear. This CDR3 has 9 amino acids. Germline V CDR1 and CDR2: LNHNV, YYDKDF (reference sequence). Trimming stripped 4 bases from V and 11 bases from J, with 2 bases between.

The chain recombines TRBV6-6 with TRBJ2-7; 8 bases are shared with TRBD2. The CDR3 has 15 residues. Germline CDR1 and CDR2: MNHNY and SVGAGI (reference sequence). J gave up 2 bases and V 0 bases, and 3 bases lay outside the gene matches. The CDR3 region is CASSYSTSAAYEQYF. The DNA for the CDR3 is TGTGCCAGCAGTTACTCGACTAGCGCCGCCTACGAGCAGTACTTC.

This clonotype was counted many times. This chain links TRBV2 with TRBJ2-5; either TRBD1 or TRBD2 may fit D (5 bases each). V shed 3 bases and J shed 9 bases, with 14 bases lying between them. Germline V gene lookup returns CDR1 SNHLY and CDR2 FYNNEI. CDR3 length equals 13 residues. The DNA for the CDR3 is TGTGCCAGCAGTGATCAGGGATCCGGGGCCCAGTACTTC. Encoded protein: CASSDQGSGAQYF.

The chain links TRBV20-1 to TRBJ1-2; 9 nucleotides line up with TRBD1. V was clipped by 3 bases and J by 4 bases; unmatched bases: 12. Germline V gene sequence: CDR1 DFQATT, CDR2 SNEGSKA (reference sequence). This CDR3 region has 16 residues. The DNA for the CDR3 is TGCAGTGCTAGGCTGTTCCGGGACAGGGTTGCCTATGGCTACACCTTC. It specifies CSARLFRDRVAYGYTF.

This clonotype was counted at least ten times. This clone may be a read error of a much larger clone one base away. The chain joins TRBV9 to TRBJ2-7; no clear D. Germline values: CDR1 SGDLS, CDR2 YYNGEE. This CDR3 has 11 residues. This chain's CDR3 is CASSGSDEQYF. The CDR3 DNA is TGTGCCAGCAGCGGCTCCGACGAGCAGTACTTC.

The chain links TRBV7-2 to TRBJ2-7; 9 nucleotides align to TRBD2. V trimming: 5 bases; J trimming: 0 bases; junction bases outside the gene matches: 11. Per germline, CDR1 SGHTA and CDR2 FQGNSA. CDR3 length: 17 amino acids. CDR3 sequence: CASSHGEGLAGSYEQYF. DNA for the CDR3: TGTGCCAGCAGCCATGGGGAGGGACTAGCCGGCTCCTACGAGCAGTACTTC.

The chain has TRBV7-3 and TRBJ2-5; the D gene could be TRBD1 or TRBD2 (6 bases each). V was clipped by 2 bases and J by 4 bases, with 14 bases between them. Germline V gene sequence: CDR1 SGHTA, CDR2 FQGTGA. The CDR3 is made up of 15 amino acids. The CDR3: CASSLLPGARETQYF. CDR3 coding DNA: TGTGCCAGCAGCTTACTGCCGGGGGCCCGAGAGACCCAGTACTTC.

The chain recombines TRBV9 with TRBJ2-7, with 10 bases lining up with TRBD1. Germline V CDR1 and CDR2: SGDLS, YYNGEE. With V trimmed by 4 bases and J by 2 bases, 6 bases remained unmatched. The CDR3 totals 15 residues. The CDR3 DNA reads TGTGCCAGCAGCCGGACAGGGGGGTTCGCCTACGAGCAGTACTTC. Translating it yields CASSRTGGFAYEQYF.

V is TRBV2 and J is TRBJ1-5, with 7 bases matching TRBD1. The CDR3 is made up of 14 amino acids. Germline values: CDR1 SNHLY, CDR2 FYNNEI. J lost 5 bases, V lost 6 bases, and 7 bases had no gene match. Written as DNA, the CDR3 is TGTGCCAGCAGCCAACAGGGGATCGATCAGCCCCAGCATTTT. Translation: CASSQQGIDQPQHF.

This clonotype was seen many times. DNA of the CDR3: TGCAGTGCTAGAGCCCAACCCCAAACGACGGTTAACTATGGCTACACCTTC. This codes for CSARAQPQTTVNYGYTF. V usage is TRBV20-1 and J usage is TRBJ1-2, with unresolved D. CDR1 is DFQATT, CDR2 SNEGSKA, per germline (reference sequence). The CDR3 length is 17 residues. Trimming pared 1 base from V and 1 base from J, leaving 19 bases between.

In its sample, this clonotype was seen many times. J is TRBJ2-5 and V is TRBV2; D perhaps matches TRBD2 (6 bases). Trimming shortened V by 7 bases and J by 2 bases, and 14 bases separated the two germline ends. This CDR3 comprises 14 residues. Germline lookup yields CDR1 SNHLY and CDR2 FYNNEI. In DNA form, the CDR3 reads TGTGCCAGCAAGCTAATCGGGAGTCAAGAGACCCAGTACTTC. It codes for CASKLIGSQETQYF. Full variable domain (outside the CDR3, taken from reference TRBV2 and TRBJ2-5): EPEVTQTPSHQVTQMGQEVILRCVPISNHLYFYWYRQILGQKVEFLVSFYNNEISEKSEIFDDQFSVERPDGSNFTLKIRSTKLEDSAMYFCASKLIGSQETQYFGPGTRLLVL.